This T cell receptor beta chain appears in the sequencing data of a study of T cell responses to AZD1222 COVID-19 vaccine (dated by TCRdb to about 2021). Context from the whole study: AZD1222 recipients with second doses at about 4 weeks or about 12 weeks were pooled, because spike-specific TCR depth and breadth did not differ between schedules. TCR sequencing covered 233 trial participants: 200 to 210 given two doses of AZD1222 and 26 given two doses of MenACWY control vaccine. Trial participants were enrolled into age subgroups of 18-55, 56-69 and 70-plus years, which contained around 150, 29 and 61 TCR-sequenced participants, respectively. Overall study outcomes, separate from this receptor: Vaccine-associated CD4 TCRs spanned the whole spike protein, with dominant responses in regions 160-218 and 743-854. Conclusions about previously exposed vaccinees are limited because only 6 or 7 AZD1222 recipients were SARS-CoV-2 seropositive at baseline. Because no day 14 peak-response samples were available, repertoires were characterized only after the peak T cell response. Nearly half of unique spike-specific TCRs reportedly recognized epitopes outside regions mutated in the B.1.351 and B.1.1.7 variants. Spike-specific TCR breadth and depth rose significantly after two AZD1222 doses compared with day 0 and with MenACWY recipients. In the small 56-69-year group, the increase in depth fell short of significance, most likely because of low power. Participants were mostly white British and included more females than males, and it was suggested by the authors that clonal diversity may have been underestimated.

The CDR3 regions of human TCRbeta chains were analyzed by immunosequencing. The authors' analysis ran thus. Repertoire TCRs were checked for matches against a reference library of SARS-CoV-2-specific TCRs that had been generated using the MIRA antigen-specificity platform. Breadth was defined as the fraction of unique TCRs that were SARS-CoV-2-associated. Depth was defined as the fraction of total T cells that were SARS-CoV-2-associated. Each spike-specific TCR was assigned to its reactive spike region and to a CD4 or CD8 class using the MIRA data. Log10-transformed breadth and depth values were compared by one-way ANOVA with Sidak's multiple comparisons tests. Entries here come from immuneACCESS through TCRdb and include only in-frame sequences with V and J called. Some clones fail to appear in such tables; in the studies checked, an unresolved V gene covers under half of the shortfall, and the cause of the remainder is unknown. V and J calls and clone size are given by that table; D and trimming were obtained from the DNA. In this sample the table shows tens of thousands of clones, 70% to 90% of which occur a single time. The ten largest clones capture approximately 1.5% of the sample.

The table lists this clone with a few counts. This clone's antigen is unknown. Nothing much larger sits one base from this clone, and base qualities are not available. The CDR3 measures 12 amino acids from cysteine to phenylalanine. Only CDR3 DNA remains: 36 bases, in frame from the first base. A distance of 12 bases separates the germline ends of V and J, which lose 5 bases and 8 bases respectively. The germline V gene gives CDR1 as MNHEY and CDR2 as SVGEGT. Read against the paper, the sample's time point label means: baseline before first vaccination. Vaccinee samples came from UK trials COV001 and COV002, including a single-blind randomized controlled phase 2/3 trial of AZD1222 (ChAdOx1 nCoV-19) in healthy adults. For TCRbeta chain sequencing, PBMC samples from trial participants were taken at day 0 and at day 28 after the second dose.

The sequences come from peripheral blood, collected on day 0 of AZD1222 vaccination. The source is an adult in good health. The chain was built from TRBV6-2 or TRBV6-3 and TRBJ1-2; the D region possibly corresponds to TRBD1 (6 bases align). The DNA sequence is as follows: TGTGCCAGCAGTCTACAGGGACGCGGCTACACCTTC. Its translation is CASSLQGRGYTF.